This T cell receptor beta chain is from a study of CD8 T cells in Susac syndrome. Reverse transcription used about 0.45 to 1 ug RNA and random hexamers. Amplification of TCR beta CDR3 was carried out by immunoSEQ multiplex PCR, which covered 54 Vbeta and 13 Jbeta segments. TCRdb re-called the immunoSEQ multiplex PCR reads with MiXCR, one entry per CDR3 protein. The data show about 300,000 distinct CDR3 sequences, roughly 90% seen once. V was shortened by 0 bases and J by 0 bases, with 10 bases between the two germline ends. There are 15 residues in the CDR3. The V gene's germline CDR1 is GTSNPN and CDR2 SVGIG (reference sequence). The authors carried out high-throughput sequencing of TCR beta. They applied it to CD8+ and CD4+ T cells obtained from blood. TEMRA cells were FACS-enriched, while CD8+ and CD4+ T cells were negatively isolated.

Sequencing was carried out using CD8+ T cells from PBMCs. The TCR was taken from a human donor with multiple sclerosis. V usage is TRBV30 and J usage is TRBJ2-3, with D perhaps matching TRBD1 (5 bases). CDR3 loop: CAWSVQEISTDTQYF. The CDR3 bases are TGTGCCTGGAGTGTACAGGAGATTAGCACAGATACGCAGTATTTT.